Sequencing of this T cell receptor beta chain was carried out in a study of blood T cell repertoires in COVID-19. Data came from immunoSEQ multiplex PCR; TCRdb stores just in-frame clones and leaves some out. The sample consists of 150,000 to 200,000 clones, around 86% of them appearing once. With 4 bases clipped from V and 2 bases from J, the junction kept 7 bases outside the gene matches. The germline V gene has CDR1 KGHDR and CDR2 SFDVKD. The CDR3 totals 16 residues. Sequences were obtained from peripheral blood. This chain uses TRBV24-1 with TRBJ1-5; 7 nucleotides agree with TRBD1. This sequence originates from a woman in her seventies with COVID-19, enrolled during active disease. The CDR3 DNA is TGTGCCACCAGTGACACCCGACAGGGTGGCAATCAGCCCCAGCATTTT. This translates into CATSDTRQGGNQPQHF.